Listed below are T cell receptor beta chains from one sample, sequenced in a study of T cell repertoires in cytomegalovirus infection. TCRdb ran MiXCR on the reads and lists one entry per CDR3 protein. The sample lists 310,000 or so distinct CDR3 sequences; 17% were seen once. The sample was PBMCs. The receptor source for this set is a human donor in good health (CMV status not recorded). Some clones in this sample may be carry-over from other donors' samples. Each CDR3 is given with its conserved first and last residue. Fields, in order: D gene, clone size, J gene, V gene, CDR3 DNA, CDR3 protein. D genes are given only for firm matches. Clone size appears in some rows only: once, few, many, or a class for an expanded clone.

- few TRBJ1-6 TRBV4-1 TGCGCCAGCAGCCAGGTCAGAAATTCACCCCTCCACTTT CASSQVRNSPLHF
TRBD1 - TRBJ1-4 TRBV2 TGTGCCAGCAGACGCCGGGACAGCGGCGGGGAAAAACTGTTTTTT CASRRRDSGGEKLFF
- - TRBJ1-1 TRBV18 TGTGCCAGCTCACCACCGGGGAGACAAGTCACTGAAGCTTTCTTT CASSPPGRQVTEAFF
- - TRBJ1-6 TRBV10-3 TGTGCCATCAGTGCGCAGCAGGGCATGGGTAATTCACCCCTCCACTTT CAISAQQGMGNSPLHF
- many TRBJ2-1 TRBV27 TGTGCCAGCAGTTTATGGGGGAATGAGCAGTTCTTC CASSLWGNEQFF
TRBD1 - TRBJ2-7 TRBV12-3/TRBV12-4 TGTGCCAGCAGTTACAGGGACAGAGACGAGCAGTACTTC CASSYRDRDEQYF
TRBD1 once TRBJ2-7 TRBV4-2 TGTGCCAGCAGCCAAGCCCGGACAGGGGCCCACGAGCAGTACTTC CASSQARTGAHEQYF
- many TRBJ2-1 TRBV2 TGTGCCAGCAGTGAAAGCCAAACGGGCAATGAGCAGTTCTTC CASSESQTGNEQFF
TRBD2 few TRBJ2-1 TRBV5-4 TGTGCCAGCAGCGGTGGAAGTCTAGCGGGGGGGCCCAATGAGCAGTTCTTC CASSGGSLAGGPNEQFF
- - TRBJ2-2 TRBV20-1 TGCAGTGCTCAGGCGGGACTGATTGCGAACACCGGGGAGCTGTTTTTT CSAQAGLIANTGELFF
- - TRBJ2-6 TRBV7-6 TGTGCCAGCAGCTTAGCCGATACCTCTGGGGCCAACGTCCTGACTTTC CASSLADTSGANVLTF
TRBD1 few TRBJ1-6 TRBV23-1 TGCGCCACCCAACTCGCGGGACAGGGAAGGAGCTCCTATAATTCACCCCTCCACTTT CATQLAGQGRSSYNSPLHF
TRBD2 - TRBJ2-1 TRBV20-1 TGCAGTGCGGCGGGGGGGCTGGTCCATGAGCAGTTCTTC CSAAGGLVHEQFF
- many TRBJ2-1 TRBV7-2 TGTGCCAGCAGCTTAAGGTACGAGCAGTTCTTC CASSLRYEQFF
TRBD1 few TRBJ1-2 TRBV28 TGTGCCAGCAGCCCCCGAAATACTAATATCCGGACAGGGAGAGGGGTTAGCTATGGCTACACCTTC CASSPRNTNIRTGRGVSYGYTF
TRBD1 - TRBJ1-1 TRBV19 TGTGCCAGTAGTATCGGGGACAGGGAAGCTTTCTTT CASSIGDREAFF
- few TRBJ1-2 TRBV11-1 TGTGCCAGCAGCTTTCCTGGTTCGGGCTACACCTTC CASSFPGSGYTF
TRBD1 few TRBJ2-7 TRBV7-2 TGTGCCAGCAGTATCCAGGGGGCGTTGTACGAGCAGTACTTC CASSIQGALYEQYF
TRBD2 few TRBJ2-6 TRBV12-3/TRBV12-4 TGTGCCAGCAGTTTACTCCGGGGGAGGGCTGGGGCCAACGTCCTGACTTTC CASSLLRGRAGANVLTF
- few TRBJ1-1 TRBV12-3/TRBV12-4 TGTGCCAGCAGTCCCCCATCCCAGGCAGGGAACACTGAAGCTTTCTTT CASSPPSQAGNTEAFF
TRBD2 few TRBJ2-3 TRBV24-1 TGTGCCACCAGTGATTTCGCTTCGAGCGGGGGGGCCACAGATACGCAGTATTTT CATSDFASSGGATDTQYF
- - TRBJ2-7 TRBV6-2/TRBV6-3 TGTGCCAGCAGCGCTGGGCCACGAGGGATATACGAGCAGTACTTC CASSAGPRGIYEQYF
- - TRBJ1-2 TRBV20-1 TGCAGTGCTAGAGATTCTTCGGCACGGGGCTACACCTTC CSARDSSARGYTF
TRBD1 few TRBJ2-1 TRBV29-1 TGCAGCGTTCACGCCGGGACAGGGGGTAATGAGCAGTTCTTC CSVHAGTGGNEQFF
TRBD1 many TRBJ1-5 TRBV27 TGTGCCAGCAGTTCAGACAGGGGGGGCAATCAGCCCCAGCATTTT CASSSDRGGNQPQHF